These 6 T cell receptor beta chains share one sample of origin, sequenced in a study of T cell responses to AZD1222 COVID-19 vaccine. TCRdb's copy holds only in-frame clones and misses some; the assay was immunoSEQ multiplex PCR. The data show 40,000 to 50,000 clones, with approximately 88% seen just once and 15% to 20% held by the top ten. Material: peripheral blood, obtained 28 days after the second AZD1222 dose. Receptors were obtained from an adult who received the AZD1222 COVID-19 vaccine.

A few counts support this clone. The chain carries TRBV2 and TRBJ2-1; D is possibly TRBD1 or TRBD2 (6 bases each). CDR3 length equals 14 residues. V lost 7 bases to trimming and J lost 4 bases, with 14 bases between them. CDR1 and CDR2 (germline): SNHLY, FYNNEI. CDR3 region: CASTGGSPYNEQFF. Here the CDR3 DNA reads TGTGCCAGCACCGGGGGCAGCCCGTACAATGAGCAGTTCTTC.

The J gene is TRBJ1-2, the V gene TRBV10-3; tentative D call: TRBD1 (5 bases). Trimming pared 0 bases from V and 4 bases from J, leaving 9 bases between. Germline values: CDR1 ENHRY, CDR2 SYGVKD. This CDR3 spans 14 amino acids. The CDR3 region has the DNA TGTGCCATCAGTGAGTCCGGCCAGGGCTATGGCTACACCTTC. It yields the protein CAISESGQGYGYTF.

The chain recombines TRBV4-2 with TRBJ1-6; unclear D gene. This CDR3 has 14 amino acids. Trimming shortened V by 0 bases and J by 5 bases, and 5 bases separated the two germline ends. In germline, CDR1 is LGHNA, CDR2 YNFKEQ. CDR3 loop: CASSQDVDNSPLHF. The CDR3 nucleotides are TGTGCCAGCAGCCAAGACGTCGATAATTCACCCCTCCACTTT.

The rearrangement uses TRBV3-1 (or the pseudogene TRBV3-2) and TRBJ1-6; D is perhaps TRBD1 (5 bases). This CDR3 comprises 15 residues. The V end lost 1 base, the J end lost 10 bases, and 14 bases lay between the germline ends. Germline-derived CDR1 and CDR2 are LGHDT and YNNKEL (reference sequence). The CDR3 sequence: CASSQGPGLQSPLHF. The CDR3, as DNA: TGTGCCAGCAGCCAAGGGCCGGGGCTACAGTCACCCCTCCACTTT.

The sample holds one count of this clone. This chain's CDR3 is CASSISREGNYGYTF. Here the CDR3 DNA reads TGTGCCAGTAGTATCTCCAGGGAGGGGAACTATGGCTACACCTTC. The chain joins TRBV19 to TRBJ1-2; D is perhaps TRBD1 (5 bases). The CDR3 length is 15 residues. Trimming removed 3 bases at V and 2 bases at J, with 13 bases between. The germline V gene has CDR1 LNHDA and CDR2 SQIVND (reference sequence).

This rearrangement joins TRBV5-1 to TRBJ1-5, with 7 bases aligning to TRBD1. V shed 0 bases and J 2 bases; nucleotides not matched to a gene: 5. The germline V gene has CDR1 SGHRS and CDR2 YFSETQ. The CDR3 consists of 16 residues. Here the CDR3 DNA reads TGCGCCAGCAGCTTGGTACCAGGGGGAGGCAATCAGCCCCAGCATTTT. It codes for CASSLVPGGGNQPQHF.